The 8 T cell receptor beta chains in this list originate from one sample, sequenced in a study of blood T cells in healthy people across ages. A second roughly 7 to 12 cycle PCR used barcoded and J-beta primers. TCRdb re-derived calls from the 5' RACE reads in MiXCR, one entry per CDR3 protein. The table has about 930,000 distinct CDR3 sequences, almost 30% seen once. This same sample was also part of a study on T cells of mothers and their children.

The sample taken for sequencing was blood. These receptors came from a woman aged 40 to 49 in good health.

The chain joins TRBV5-1 to TRBJ2-7; possible D gene TRBD2, 6 bases. V lost 4 bases and J 2 bases, leaving 13 bases between the germline ends. CDR3 length equals 14 residues. Looked up from germline, CDR1 is SGHRS and CDR2 is YFSETQ. For the CDR3, the DNA is TGCGCCAGCAGCCCTTTGACTAGTACCTACGAGCAGTACTTC. Translation: CASSPLTSTYEQYF. Drawing the rest from reference TRBV5-1 and TRBJ2-7, the complete variable domain is KAGVTQTPRYLIKTRGQQVTLSCSPISGHRSVSWYQQTPGQGLQFLFEYFSETQRNKGNFPGRFSGRQFSNSRSEMNVSTLELGDSALYLCASSPLTSTYEQYFGPGTRLTVT.

This chain uses TRBV9 with TRBJ1-5; TRBD1 agrees at 11 bases. Trimming removed 3 bases from V and 9 bases from J; junction bases left unmatched: 8. This CDR3 has 15 amino acids. Germline V gene lookup returns CDR1 SGDLS and CDR2 YYNGEE. The DNA of the CDR3 is TGTGCCAGCAGCGAGGGGACAGGGGGAGGACGGCCCCAGCATTTT. Residues: CASSEGTGGGRPQHF. The whole variable domain, remainder taken from reference TRBV9 and TRBJ1-5, is DSGVTQTPKHLITATGQRVTLRCSPRSGDLSVYWYQQSLDQGLQFLIQYYNGEERAKGNILERFSAQQFPDLHSELNLSSLELGDSALYFCASSEGTGGGRPQHFGDGTRLSIL.

The sample holds a few counts of this clonotype. The rearrangement joins TRBV6-5 to TRBJ2-1; no clear D gene. In germline, CDR1 is MNHEY, CDR2 SVGAGI. The CDR3 totals 13 residues. Trimming cost V 0 bases and J 6 bases, with 6 bases left between them. CDR3 sequence reads: CASSYSRINEQFF. CDR3 nucleotide sequence: TGTGCCAGCAGTTACTCAAGAATCAATGAGCAGTTCTTC.

This sequence joins TRBV28 and TRBJ2-4; 7 bases are a match to TRBD1. In germline, CDR1 is MDHEN, CDR2 SYDVKM. The CDR3 has 15 amino acids. V lost 7 bases and J lost 15; bases outside the gene matches: 21. CDR3 loop: CASTPGQESYYERYF. The CDR3 region has the DNA TGTGCCAGCACCCCAGGACAGGAAAGCTACTACGAGCGGTACTTC.

The V gene is TRBV6-5, the J gene TRBJ1-6; TRBD1 aligns across 7 bases. The CDR3 spans 14 residues. Germline V gene sequence: CDR1 MNHEY, CDR2 SVGAGI. The V segment lost 5 bases and the J segment 9 bases; nucleotides outside the gene matches: 7. CDR3 nucleotides: TGTGCCAGCAGTCCCCCAGGGGGTAGTTCACCCCTCCACTTT. This sequence encodes CASSPPGGSSPLHF.

This clonotype was picked up a small number of times. The gene calls are TRBV25-1 and TRBJ1-1, with TRBD1 identical over 7 bases. Trimming cost V 2 bases and J 6 bases; bases outside gene matches: 9. The CDR3 runs 15 residues. Germline V gene sequence: CDR1 MGHDK, CDR2 SYGVNS. This CDR3 is CASSEPHSQGPEAFF. CDR3 nucleotides: TGTGCCAGCAGTGAACCCCATTCACAGGGGCCTGAAGCTTTCTTT.

The rearrangement links TRBV11-2 to TRBJ2-1, with D perhaps matching TRBD1 (6 bases). V lost 7 bases and J lost 9, with 25 bases in between. This CDR3 contains 16 residues. Germline CDR1 is SGHAT and CDR2 is FQNNGV. CDR3 amino acids: CASTSSWTVGGGEQFF. As DNA, the CDR3 is TGTGCCAGCACCTCTAGTTGGACAGTCGGCGGCGGTGAGCAGTTCTTC. The whole variable domain, remainder taken from reference TRBV11-2 and TRBJ2-1, is EAGVAQSPRYKIIEKRQSVAFWCNPISGHATLYWYQQILGQGPKLLIQFQNNGVVDDSQLPKDRFSAERLKGVDSTLKIQPAKLEDSAVYLCASTSSWTVGGGEQFFGPGTRLTVL.

This clonotype has at least ten counts. The chain links TRBV20-1 to TRBJ2-5; TRBD2 might be the D (5 bases). CDR1 is DFQATT, CDR2 SNEGSKA, per germline (reference sequence). The CDR3 covers 13 residues. Trimming took 3 bases from V and 4 from J, leaving 12 bases between them. CDR3 in DNA: TGCAGTGCTAGCCAAACTAGTGTAGAGACCCAGTACTTC. This gives the protein CSASQTSVETQYF.